The 24 T cell receptor beta chains presented below share a single source sample, sequenced in a study of OX40 agonist ivuxolimab in advanced cancers. The table came from immunoSEQ multiplex PCR; TCRdb's copy has only in-frame clones and leaves some out. This sample has 50,000 to 75,000 clones, with over 80% found just once. The specimen comprised CD4+ or CD8+ T cells sorted from blood, sampled in a trial of the OX40 agonist ivuxolimab. The source is an adult with an advanced solid tumor such as melanoma, head and neck, liver or kidney cancer.

The genes are TRBV6-5 and TRBJ2-5, with D perhaps given as TRBD1 or TRBD2 (6 bases each). The germline V gene has CDR1 MNHEY and CDR2 SVGAGI. The CDR3 runs 12 residues. V shed 9 bases and J shed 5 bases, with 13 bases lying between them. The CDR3 nucleotides are TGTGCCAGTAAGCAGGGGAGGGAGACCCAGTACTTC. Translation: CASKQGRETQYF.

The table lists this clone with a count of one. J is TRBJ1-5 and V is TRBV6-6, with TRBD1 matching 11 bases. This CDR3 comprises 16 residues. V was pared by 5 bases and J by 6 bases, with 9 bases of the junction left unmatched. The V gene's germline CDR1 is MNHNY and CDR2 SVGAGI (reference sequence). The CDR3 nucleotides are TGTGCCAGCAGTCACCGGGACAGGGGGACGGGTCAGCCCCAGCATTTT. It translates to CASSHRDRGTGQPQHF.

This chain joins TRBV7-9 and TRBJ1-1, with D perhaps matching TRBD1 (5 bases). The germline CDR1 and CDR2 sequences are SEHNR and FQNEAQ (reference sequence). Trimming removed 6 bases at V and 2 bases at J, with 10 bases between. The CDR3 has 13 amino acids. The CDR3 DNA follows: TGTGCCAGCAGACGTCAGGGAAACACTGAAGCTTTCTTT. Amino acid sequence: CASRRQGNTEAFF.

V is TRBV10-3 and J is TRBJ1-2; D unresolved. This CDR3 is built from 11 residues. The germline V gene encodes CDR1 ENHRY and CDR2 SYGVKD. Between the trimmed V and J ends, which lost 7 bases and 2 bases, there was a span of 5 bases. CDR3 DNA: TGTGCCATCACCGGAAACTATGGCTACACCTTC. Translation: CAITGNYGYTF.

The genes are TRBV21-1 and TRBJ2-2; TRBD1 is the table's D call and was not checked against the DNA. TRBV21-1 is assigned pseudogene status. CDR3 length: 16 residues. CDR3 sequence (DNA): TGTGCCAGCAGCCCCGACAGGGGACCCCAGGGCGGGGAGCTGTTTTTT. Its translation is CASSPDRGPQGGELFF.

V and J are TRBV7-2 and TRBJ2-7; 8 bases fit TRBD2. The germline CDR1 and CDR2 sequences are SGHTA and FQGNSA. This CDR3 contains 15 residues. Losses at the gene ends were 5 bases for V and 2 bases for J; bases not matched to a gene: 8. CDR3 in amino acids: CASSPGGTRAYEQYF. CDR3 bases: TGTGCCAGCAGCCCGGGGGGGACTAGAGCCTACGAGCAGTACTTC.

Only one count was recorded for this clone. This rearrangement joins TRBV5-1 to TRBJ1-2, with a possible D match to TRBD1 (5 bases). Germline values: CDR1 SGHRS, CDR2 YFSETQ. V was clipped by 4 bases and J by 6 bases, with 16 bases between them. The CDR3 loop spans 14 amino acids. The CDR3 nucleotides read TGCGCCAGCAGCCTGGATCAGGGATGGAATGGCTACACCTTC. Encoded protein: CASSLDQGWNGYTF. The full variable domain, with the rest looked up from reference TRBV5-1 and TRBJ1-2, is KAGVTQTPRYLIKTRGQQVTLSCSPISGHRSVSWYQQTPGQGLQFLFEYFSETQRNKGNFPGRFSGRQFSNSRSEMNVSTLELGDSALYLCASSLDQGWNGYTFGSGTRLTVV.

The V and J genes are TRBV4-1 and TRBJ2-7, with 14 bases identical to TRBD2. After removal of 0 bases from V and 4 bases from J, the junction contained 2 bases not matched to a gene. Germline-derived CDR1 and CDR2 are MGHRA and YSYEKL. This CDR3 contains 16 residues. DNA of the CDR3: TGCGCCAGCAGCCAAGATGGGACTAGCGGGAGATACGAGCAGTACTTC. It yields the protein CASSQDGTSGRYEQYF.

The rearrangement links TRBV5-1 to TRBJ1-3; D may be TRBD1 (5 bases). The CDR3 is 13 residues long. From germline, CDR1 is SGHRS and CDR2 YFSETQ. The V gene lost 3 bases and the J gene lost 5 bases, with 9 bases spanning the gap. The CDR3, as DNA: TGCGCCAGCAGCTCAGGGCTAAGAAACACCATATATTTT. It specifies CASSSGLRNTIYF.

V gene TRBV2 combines with J gene TRBJ2-7; the match to TRBD1 covers 7 bases. After removal of 8 bases from V and 6 bases from J, the junction contained 7 bases not matched to a gene. The length of the CDR3 is 12 residues. The germline CDR1 and CDR2 sequences are SNHLY and FYNNEI. The CDR3 coding sequence is TGTGCCAGCCTGGCCAGGGGGAGCGAGCAGTACTTC. This gives the protein CASLARGSEQYF.

V gene TRBV28 combines with J gene TRBJ2-7, with D perhaps TRBD1 (6 bases). CDR1 and CDR2 (germline): MDHEN, SYDVKM. The CDR3 contains 14 residues. V shed 2 bases and J shed 2 bases, with 10 bases lying between them. CDR3 in DNA: TGTGCCAGCAGTTTAGTTCAGGGGACCTACGAGCAGTACTTC. It codes for CASSLVQGTYEQYF.

The chain combines TRBV19 with TRBJ2-1; 7 bases fit TRBD1. Germline assignment: CDR1 LNHDA and CDR2 SQIVND (reference sequence). Trimming at V came to 8 bases and at J to 0 bases, leaving 4 bases not matched to a gene. The CDR3 consists of 14 residues. CDR3 protein: CASGGQASYNEQFF. Here the CDR3 DNA reads TGTGCCAGTGGAGGACAGGCCTCCTACAATGAGCAGTTCTTC.

The chain employs TRBV7-9 and TRBJ2-7, with TRBD1 matching 9 bases. Trimming at V came to 5 bases and at J to 7 bases, leaving 15 bases not matched to a gene. This CDR3 has 16 amino acids. Looked up from germline, CDR1 is SEHNR and CDR2 is FQNEAQ (reference sequence). The CDR3 is CASSTSFGQGYVEQYF. The DNA of the CDR3 is TGTGCCAGCAGCACCTCATTTGGACAGGGGTACGTGGAGCAGTACTTC. The full variable domain, completed using reference TRBV7-9 and TRBJ2-7, is DTGVSQNPRHKITKRGQNVTFRCDPISEHNRLYWYRQTLGQGPEFLTYFQNEAQLEKSRLLSDRFSAERPKGSFSTLEIQRTEQGDSAMYLCASSTSFGQGYVEQYFGPGTRLTVT.

The genes are TRBV25-1 and TRBJ2-3; 7 positions agree with TRBD2. Germline values: CDR1 MGHDK, CDR2 SYGVNS. V dropped 2 bases and J dropped 2; count of bases not matched to a gene: 1. The CDR3 totals 14 residues. Here the CDR3 reads CASSERLATDTQYF. CDR3 sequence (DNA): TGTGCCAGCAGTGAAAGACTAGCCACAGATACGCAGTATTTT.

V usage is TRBV30 and J usage is TRBJ1-2; 7 bases map to TRBD1. The CDR3 is made up of 17 amino acids. Germline V gene data show CDR1 as GTSNPN and CDR2 as SVGIG (reference sequence). J lost 8 bases, V lost 0 bases, and 18 bases had no gene match. CDR3 region: CAWSVVDRRGGYRGYTF. CDR3 nucleotides: TGTGCCTGGAGTGTCGTGGACAGGAGGGGGGGGTATCGAGGCTACACCTTC.

The genes are TRBV27 and TRBJ2-7; no clear D. The CDR3 consists of 12 residues. CDR1 is MNHEY, CDR2 SMNVEV, per germline (reference sequence). The ends were cut back, 1 base at V and 3 bases at J, with 4 bases in the middle. The CDR3 sequence is CASSLLGYEQYF. CDR3 sequence (DNA): TGTGCCAGCAGTTTATTGGGCTACGAGCAGTACTTC.

The chain carries TRBV7-9 and TRBJ1-1; no firm D call. CDR1 SEHNR and CDR2 FQNEAQ come from the germline V gene (reference sequence). The CDR3 consists of 12 residues. Trimming took off 8 bases at V and 3 bases at J, with 10 bases between the two ends. The CDR3 loop is CASRSSYTEAFF. In DNA, the CDR3 is TGTGCCAGCCGTTCGAGTTACACTGAAGCTTTCTTT.

The chain recombines TRBV9 with TRBJ2-5; 8 bases fit TRBD2. The germline V gene has CDR1 SGDLS and CDR2 YYNGEE. V shed 4 bases, J shed 2 bases, and the junction held 16 bases outside the gene matches. The CDR3 totals 18 residues. The CDR3 loop reads CASSSTRGASGLQETQYF. The CDR3 region has the DNA TGTGCCAGCAGCTCAACTCGGGGGGCTAGCGGGCTACAAGAGACCCAGTACTTC. Full variable domain (outside the CDR3, taken from reference TRBV9 and TRBJ2-5): DSGVTQTPKHLITATGQRVTLRCSPRSGDLSVYWYQQSLDQGLQFLIQYYNGEERAKGNILERFSAQQFPDLHSELNLSSLELGDSALYFCASSSTRGASGLQETQYFGPGTRLLVL.

This clone was counted a single time. This chain joins TRBV30 and TRBJ1-4, with 11 bases that match TRBD1. The V gene end was trimmed by 6 bases and the J gene end by 9 bases; junction bases not matched to a gene: 9. This CDR3 has 14 amino acids. Germline CDR1 is GTSNPN and CDR2 is SVGIG (reference sequence). The CDR3, as DNA: TGTGCCTGCCGGGGGACAGGGGGGTACCAAAAACTGTTTTTT. It yields the protein CACRGTGGYQKLFF.

This chain uses TRBV25-1 with TRBJ2-3; the match to TRBD1 covers 9 bases. Looked up from germline, CDR1 is MGHDK and CDR2 is SYGVNS. This CDR3 comprises 18 residues. The trim removed 5 bases at V and 0 bases at J, leaving 12 bases unmatched. This CDR3 reads CASSSTGGGGSSTDTQYF. The DNA for the CDR3 is TGTGCCAGCAGTTCGACAGGGGGTGGGGGCTCTAGCACAGATACGCAGTATTTT.

This clone has just a few counts. The chain combines TRBV30 with TRBJ1-1; D perhaps matches TRBD1 (5 bases). The V end lost 3 bases, the J end lost 0 bases, and 11 bases lay between the germline ends. Germline loops: CDR1 GTSNPN, CDR2 SVGIG (reference sequence). The CDR3 contains 14 residues. CDR3 protein: CAWRATDMNTEAFF. The CDR3 DNA reads TGTGCCTGGAGAGCGACAGACATGAACACTGAAGCTTTCTTT. Variable domain in full (rest from reference TRBV30 and TRBJ1-1): SQTIHQWPATLVQPVGSPLSLECTVEGTSNPNLYWYRQAAGRGLQLLFYSVGIGQISSEVPQNLSASRPQDRQFILSSKKLLLSDSGFYLCAWRATDMNTEAFFGQGTRLTVV.

The chain has TRBV27 and TRBJ2-7; the match to TRBD2 covers 8 bases. The ends lost 2 bases at V and 7 bases at J; junction bases unmatched: 7. This CDR3 spans 14 amino acids. Germline V gene sequence: CDR1 MNHEY, CDR2 SMNVEV (reference sequence). The CDR3 loop is CASSLRGGRPEQYF. DNA for the CDR3: TGTGCCAGCAGTTTACGGGGGGGACGACCTGAGCAGTACTTC.

This clone was counted a few times. V gene TRBV7-8 combines with J gene TRBJ1-1; no definite D call. The germline V and J ends were trimmed by 5 bases and 1 base, with 11 bases remaining between them. This CDR3 has 14 amino acids. The V gene's germline CDR1 is SGHVS and CDR2 FQNEAQ. Here the CDR3 DNA reads TGTGCCAGCAGCCAACTTTCGGGGAACACTGAAGCTTTCTTT. Its protein product is CASSQLSGNTEAFF.

This chain connects TRBV18 to TRBJ1-2; TRBD1 is a possible D gene (6 bases). With 3 bases removed from V and 4 bases from J, the gap between germline ends came to 21 bases. This CDR3 region has 17 residues. Germline assignment: CDR1 KGHSH and CDR2 LQKENI. The CDR3 loop reads CASSPKTGRGGSYGYTF. DNA for the CDR3: TGTGCCAGCTCACCTAAAACAGGGCGAGGGGGAAGCTATGGCTACACCTTC.